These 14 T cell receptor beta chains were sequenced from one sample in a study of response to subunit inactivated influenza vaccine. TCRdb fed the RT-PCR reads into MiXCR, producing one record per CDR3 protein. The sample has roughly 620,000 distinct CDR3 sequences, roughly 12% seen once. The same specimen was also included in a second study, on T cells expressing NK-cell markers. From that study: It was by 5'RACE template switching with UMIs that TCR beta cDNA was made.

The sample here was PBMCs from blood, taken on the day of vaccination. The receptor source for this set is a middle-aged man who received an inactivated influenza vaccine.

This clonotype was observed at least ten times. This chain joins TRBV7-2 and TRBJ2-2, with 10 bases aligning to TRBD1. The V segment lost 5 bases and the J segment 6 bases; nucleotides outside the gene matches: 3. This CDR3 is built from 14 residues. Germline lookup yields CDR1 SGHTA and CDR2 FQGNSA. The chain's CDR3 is CASSRQGAAGELFF. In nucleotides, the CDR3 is TGTGCCAGCAGCAGACAGGGGGCGGCCGGGGAGCTGTTTTTT.

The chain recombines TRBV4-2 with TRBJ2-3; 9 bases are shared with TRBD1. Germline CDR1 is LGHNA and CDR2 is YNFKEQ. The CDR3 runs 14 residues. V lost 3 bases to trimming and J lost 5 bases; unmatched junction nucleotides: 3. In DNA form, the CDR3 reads TGTGCCAGCAGCCACCGGGACAGGGAAGATACGCAGTATTTT. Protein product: CASSHRDREDTQYF.

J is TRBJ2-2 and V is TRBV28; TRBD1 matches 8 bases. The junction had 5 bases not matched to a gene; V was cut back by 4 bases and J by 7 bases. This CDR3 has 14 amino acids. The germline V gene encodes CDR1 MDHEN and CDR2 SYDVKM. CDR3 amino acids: CASSSDRGYGELFF. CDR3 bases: TGTGCCAGCAGTTCAGACAGGGGTTACGGGGAGCTGTTTTTT.

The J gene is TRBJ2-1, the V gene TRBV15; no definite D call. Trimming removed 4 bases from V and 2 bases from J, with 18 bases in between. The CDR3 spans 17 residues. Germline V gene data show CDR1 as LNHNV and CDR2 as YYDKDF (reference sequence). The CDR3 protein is CATSTTTGPSPYNEQFF. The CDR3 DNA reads TGTGCCACCAGCACTACCACGGGCCCTTCCCCCTACAATGAGCAGTTCTTC.

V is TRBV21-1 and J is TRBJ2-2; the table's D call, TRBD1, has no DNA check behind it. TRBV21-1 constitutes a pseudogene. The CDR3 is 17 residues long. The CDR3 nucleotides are TGTGCCAGCAGCAAAAACGTGGGACAGGGGGGAACCGGGGAGCTGTTTTTT. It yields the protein CASSKNVGQGGTGELFF.

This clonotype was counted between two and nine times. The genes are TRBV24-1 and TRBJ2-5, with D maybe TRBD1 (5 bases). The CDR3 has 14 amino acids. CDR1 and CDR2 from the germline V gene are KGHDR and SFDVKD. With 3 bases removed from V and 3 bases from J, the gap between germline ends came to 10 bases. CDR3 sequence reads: CATSDRQNEETQYF. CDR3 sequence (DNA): TGTGCCACCAGTGATAGACAGAATGAAGAGACCCAGTACTTC.

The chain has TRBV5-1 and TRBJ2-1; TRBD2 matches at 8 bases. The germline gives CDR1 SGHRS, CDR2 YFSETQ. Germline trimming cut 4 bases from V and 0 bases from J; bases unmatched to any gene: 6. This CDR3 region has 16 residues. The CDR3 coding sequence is TGCGCCAGCAGCGTAGCGGGAAGGAGCTCCTACAATGAGCAGTTCTTC. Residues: CASSVAGRSSYNEQFF.

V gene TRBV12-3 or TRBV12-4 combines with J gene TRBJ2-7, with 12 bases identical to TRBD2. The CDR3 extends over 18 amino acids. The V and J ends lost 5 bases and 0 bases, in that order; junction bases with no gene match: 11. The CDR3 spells CASSEWSLTSGSSYEQYF. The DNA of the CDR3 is TGTGCCAGCAGTGAATGGTCACTGACTAGCGGGAGCTCCTACGAGCAGTACTTC.

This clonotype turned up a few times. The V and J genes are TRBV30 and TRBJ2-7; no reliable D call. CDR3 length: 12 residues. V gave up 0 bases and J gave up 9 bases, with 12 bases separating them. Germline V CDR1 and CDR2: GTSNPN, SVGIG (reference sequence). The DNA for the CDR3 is TGTGCCTGGAGTGTACGCCGAACCGGGCAGTACTTC. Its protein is CAWSVRRTGQYF.

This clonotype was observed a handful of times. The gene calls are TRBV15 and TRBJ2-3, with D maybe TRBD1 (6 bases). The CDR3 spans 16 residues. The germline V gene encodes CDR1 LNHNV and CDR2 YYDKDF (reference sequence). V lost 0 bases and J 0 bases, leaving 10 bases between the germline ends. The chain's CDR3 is CATSRETGRSTDTQYF. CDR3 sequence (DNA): TGTGCCACCAGCAGAGAGACAGGACGAAGCACAGATACGCAGTATTTT.

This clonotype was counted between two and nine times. The CDR3 reads CASSPTTSTENYGYTF. In DNA, the CDR3 is TGCGCCAGCAGCCCCACAACCTCTACAGAAAACTATGGCTACACCTTC. This chain uses TRBV5-1 with TRBJ1-2; no clear D. The CDR3 covers 16 residues. Germline V gives CDR1 SGHRS, CDR2 YFSETQ. Deletions cut 4 bases from V and 2 bases from J, with 18 bases between. Full variable domain (missing parts from reference TRBV5-1 and TRBJ1-2): KAGVTQTPRYLIKTRGQQVTLSCSPISGHRSVSWYQQTPGQGLQFLFEYFSETQRNKGNFPGRFSGRQFSNSRSEMNVSTLELGDSALYLCASSPTTSTENYGYTFGSGTRLTVV.

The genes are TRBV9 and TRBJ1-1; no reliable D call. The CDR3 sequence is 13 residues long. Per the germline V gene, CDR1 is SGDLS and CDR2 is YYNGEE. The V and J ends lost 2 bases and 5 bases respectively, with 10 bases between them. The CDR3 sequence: CASSVTWSTEAFF. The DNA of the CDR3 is TGTGCCAGCAGCGTCACATGGAGTACTGAAGCTTTCTTT.

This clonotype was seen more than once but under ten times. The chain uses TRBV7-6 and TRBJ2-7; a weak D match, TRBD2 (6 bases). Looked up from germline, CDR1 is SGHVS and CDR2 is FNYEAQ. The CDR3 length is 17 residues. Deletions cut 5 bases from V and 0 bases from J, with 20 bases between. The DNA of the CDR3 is TGTGCCAGCAGCCCTACTCGGGTTGCGGGAAGCTCCTACGAGCAGTACTTC. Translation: CASSPTRVAGSSYEQYF.

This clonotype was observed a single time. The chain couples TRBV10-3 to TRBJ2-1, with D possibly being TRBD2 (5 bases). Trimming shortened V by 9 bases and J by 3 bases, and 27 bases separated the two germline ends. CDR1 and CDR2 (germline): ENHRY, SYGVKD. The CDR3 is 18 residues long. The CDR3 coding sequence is TGTGCCATGGGCCGCGGGTCGCGGAAGAACTATGACTACAATGAGCAGTTCTTC. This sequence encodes CAMGRGSRKNYDYNEQFF.